These T cell receptor beta chains were read from a single sample in a study of shared T cell receptors in the human thymus. Assay: immunoSEQ multiplex PCR; the TCRdb copy retains only in-frame clones and omits some. The sample yields 500,000 to 750,000 clones, 85% to 90% seen once. The same sample was also studied in work on human thymus T cells.

Sample: thymocytes. The receptors shown here come from a boy younger than two with a congenital heart defect. CDR3s include the opening cysteine and the closing phenylalanine or tryptophan. D genes are given only for firm matches. Size is omitted from some rows. Given values are once, few, many or a class for expanded clones.

cdr3_aa	cdr3_nt	v_call	j_call	d_call	clone_size
CAIGPEQGQDGGSYEQYF	TGTGCCATCGGACCAGAACAGGGACAGGACGGTGGCTCCTACGAGCAGTACTTC	TRBV10-3	TRBJ2-7	TRBD1	few
CASPGGRRFF	TGTGCCAGCCCGGGGGGTAGGAGGTTCTTC	TRBV6-5	TRBJ2-1	TRBD2	NA
CASSRQVGDYSGNTIYF	TGTGCCAGTAGCCGACAGGTTGGGGATTACTCTGGAAACACCATATATTTT	TRBV19	TRBJ1-3	NA	NA
CSVVSGTDNYEQYF	TGCAGCGTTGTCTCCGGGACAGACAACTACGAGCAGTACTTC	TRBV29-1	TRBJ2-7	TRBD1	NA
CASSGPGTGNTGELFF	TGTGCCAGCAGCGGCCCCGGGACAGGGAACACCGGGGAGCTGTTTTTT	TRBV5-4	TRBJ2-2	TRBD1	once
CASSSWMTSATYEQYF	TGTGCCAGCAGCTCCTGGATGACTAGCGCAACCTACGAGCAGTACTTC	TRBV14	TRBJ2-7	TRBD2	once
CASSLLAGGEETQYF	TGTGCCAGCAGCTTACTAGCGGGAGGTGAAGAGACCCAGTACTTC	TRBV2	TRBJ2-5	TRBD2	once
CASSGLLNTGELFF	TGTGCCAGTAGTGGACTCCTAAACACCGGGGAGCTGTTTTTT	TRBV19	TRBJ2-2	NA	once
CTSSQDRRTRLPGFYEQYF	TGCACCAGCAGCCAAGATCGGCGGACTAGGTTACCGGGCTTCTACGAGCAGTACTTC	TRBV1	TRBJ2-7	NA	NA
CASSQSAGGGSLAGGKNIQYF	TGCGCCAGCAGTCAATCGGCCGGGGGAGGGTCACTAGCGGGGGGCAAAAACATTCAGTACTTC	TRBV23-1	TRBJ2-4	TRBD2	NA
CARGTVGQPQHF	TGTGCCAGGGGCACTGTTGGTCAGCCCCAGCATTTT	TRBV28	TRBJ1-5	NA	NA
CASSCALVDRDHEQYF	TGTGCCAGCAGTTGCGCCCTTGTGGACAGGGACCACGAGCAGTACTTC	TRBV6-5	TRBJ2-7	TRBD1	NA
CASSLEQVDNEKLFF	TGCGCCAGCAGCTTGGAGCAGGTTGATAATGAAAAACTGTTTTTT	TRBV5-1	TRBJ1-4	NA	few
CAWSGTSGGCEQFF	TGTGCCTGGAGTGGGACTAGCGGTGGGTGTGAGCAGTTCTTC	TRBV30	TRBJ2-1	TRBD2	NA
CASSLTGGRYNEQFF	TGTGCCAGCAGTTTAACGGGGGGAAGGTACAATGAGCAGTTCTTC	TRBV27	TRBJ2-1	TRBD2	NA
CAWSVRTKGPTDTQYF	TGTGCCTGGAGTGTACGCACTAAAGGTCCCACAGATACGCAGTATTTT	TRBV30	TRBJ2-3	NA	NA
CASSLGACGGVPPHTGELFF	TGTGCCAGCAGCTTAGGAGCCTGCGGCGGGGTTCCCCCCCATACCGGGGAGCTGTTTTTT	TRBV11-3	TRBJ2-2	NA	NA
CASSVRGRTTSGTDTQYF	TGTGCCAGCAGCGTACGAGGCAGGACGACTAGCGGGACAGATACGCAGTATTTT	TRBV7-2	TRBJ2-3	TRBD2	NA
CASIGLAGARIDRRSYNEQFF	TGCGCCAGCATTGGACTAGCGGGAGCGAGAATCGATCGGCGGTCCTACAATGAGCAGTTCTTC	TRBV10-2	TRBJ2-1	TRBD2	NA
CASSFSGFYVGNIQYF	TGTGCCAGCAGCTTCTCAGGGTTTTACGTCGGAAACATTCAGTACTTC	TRBV7-2	TRBJ2-4	NA	NA
CASSLGAGRPDTEAFF	TGTGCCAGCAGCTTAGGGGCGGGACGCCCGGACACTGAAGCTTTCTTT	TRBV7-2	TRBJ1-1	NA	once
CASSLGGGGLDQRGNTEAFF	TGTGCCAGCAGCTTGGGGGGCGGGGGGTTAGACCAAAGGGGGAACACTGAAGCTTTCTTT	TRBV5-4	TRBJ1-1	NA	NA
CASSGLTGGYVTEAFF	TGTGCCAGCAGTGGCCTAACAGGGGGATACGTCACTGAAGCTTTCTTT	TRBV6-1	TRBJ1-1	TRBD1	NA
CASSLSGTGRDYEQYF	TGTGCCAGTAGTTTATCCGGGACAGGGAGGGACTACGAGCAGTACTTC	TRBV19	TRBJ2-7	TRBD1	NA
CASSFLGDPSTDTQYF	TGTGCCAGCAGCTTCCTGGGCGACCCTAGCACAGATACGCAGTATTTT	TRBV11-2	TRBJ2-3	NA	NA
CATSRDIYEQFF	TGTGCCACCAGCAGAGATATCTATGAGCAGTTCTTC	TRBV15	TRBJ2-1	NA	NA
CASSQVQGGNSPLHF	TGTGCCAGCAGCCAAGTCCAGGGGGGAAATTCACCCCTCCACTTT	TRBV14	TRBJ1-6	TRBD1	NA
CASHPGQEQTYEQYF	TGTGCCAGCCACCCGGGACAGGAGCAAACCTACGAGCAGTACTTC	TRBV6-5	TRBJ2-7	TRBD1	NA
CASSWNPGSGGTEAFF	TGCGCCAGCAGCTGGAACCCAGGGTCAGGGGGCACTGAAGCTTTCTTT	TRBV5-1	TRBJ1-1	TRBD1	NA